The rows below give T cell receptor beta chains drawn from one sample of a study of blood T cell repertoires in COVID-19. Profiling relied on immunoSEQ multiplex PCR, and the TCRdb table lists in-frame clones only, not all of them. This sample has a few hundred thousand clones, with around nine tenths found just once. Sequenced material: PBMCs or T cells enriched from blood (not recorded which). The receptors stem from a woman in her 50s who had recovered from COVID-19. Each CDR3 is given with its conserved first and last residue. The D gene is left open where the match is weak. Clone size is given for some rows only: seen once, a few or many times, or a class if the clone is expanded.

TRBV6-1	.	.	TRBJ1-2	CASSEAGQGSYGYTF	TGTGCCAGCAGTGAAGCGGGTCAGGGGTCCTATGGCTACACCTTC
TRBV18	TRBD1	.	TRBJ2-7	CASSLLGQVNEQYF	TGTGCCAGCTCACTCTTGGGACAGGTCAACGAGCAGTACTTC
TRBV28	.	.	TRBJ2-7	CASSLTGQPYEQYF	TGTGCCAGCAGCTTAACGGGACAACCTTACGAGCAGTACTTC
TRBV27	TRBD2	.	TRBJ2-5	CAIGTSGTETQYF	TGTGCCATCGGGACTAGCGGGACGGAGACCCAGTACTTC
TRBV18	TRBD1	once	TRBJ1-4	CASSDYEGAKLFF	TGTGCCAGCTCAGATTACGAGGGGGCAAAACTGTTTTTT
TRBV4-3	TRBD1	.	TRBJ1-5	CASSVDRASNQPQHF	TGCGCCAGCAGCGTAGACAGGGCGAGCAATCAGCCCCAGCATTTT
TRBV19	.	.	TRBJ1-2	CASRKGEGFGYTF	TGTGCCAGTAGAAAGGGGGAGGGCTTCGGCTACACCTTC
TRBV7-3	TRBD2	.	TRBJ2-3	CASSFLQVAGLDTQYF	TGTGCCAGCAGCTTCCTCCAGGTAGCGGGGCTAGATACGCAGTATTTT
TRBV11-2	TRBD2	.	TRBJ2-1	CASSLYSGGSFYNEQFF	TGTGCCAGCAGCTTATATAGCGGGGGTTCGTTCTACAATGAGCAGTTCTTC
TRBV7-2	TRBD2	.	TRBJ2-7	CASSSRGGRNLGEQYF	TGTGCCAGCAGCTCCCGGGGGGGCCGGAACCTGGGCGAGCAGTACTTC
TRBV27	.	.	TRBJ2-1	CASSLSGGNEQFF	TGTGCCAGCAGTTTATCCGGTGGCAATGAGCAGTTCTTC